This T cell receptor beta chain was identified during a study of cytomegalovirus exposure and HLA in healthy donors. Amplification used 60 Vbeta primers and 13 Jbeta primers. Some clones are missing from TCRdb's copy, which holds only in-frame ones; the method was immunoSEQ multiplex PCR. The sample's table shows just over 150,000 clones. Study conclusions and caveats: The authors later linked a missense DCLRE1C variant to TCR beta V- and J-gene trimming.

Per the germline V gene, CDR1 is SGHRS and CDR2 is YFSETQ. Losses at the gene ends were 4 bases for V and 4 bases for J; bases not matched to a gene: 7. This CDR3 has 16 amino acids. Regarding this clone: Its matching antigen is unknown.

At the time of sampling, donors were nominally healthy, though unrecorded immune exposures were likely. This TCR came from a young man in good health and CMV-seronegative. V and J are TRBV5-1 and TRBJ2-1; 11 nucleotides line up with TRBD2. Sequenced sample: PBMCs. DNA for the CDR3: TGCGCCAGCAGCGCCACGACTAGCGGGAATTACAATGAGCAGTTCTTC. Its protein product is CASSATTSGNYNEQFF.